This T cell receptor (beta chain) was sequenced for a study of blood T cell repertoires in COVID-19. Trimming removed 5 bases at V and 12 bases at J, with 26 bases between. CDR1 is MDHEN and CDR2 is SYDVKM in the germline V gene. This CDR3 spans 16 amino acids. As processed by the authors: Reference gene primer amplification yielded estimated nucleated cell counts. The method was immunoSEQ multiplex PCR; TCRdb's version includes in-frame clones alone and lacks a portion of them. V, J and clone size reflect that table, while D and trimming were determined from the DNA. Seen here are fewer than 250,000 clones, 83% observed once, and the top ten hold approximately 4.8%.

The chain uses TRBV28 and TRBJ1-5, with D perhaps matching TRBD1 (6 bases). The specimen was PBMCs or T cells enriched from blood (not recorded which). The sequence was collected from a woman aged 50 to 60 who had been exposed to COVID-19. The CDR3 reads CASSSAPWGGPLDQHF. As DNA, the CDR3 is TGTGCCAGCAGTAGCGCCCCGTGGGGGGGGCCCTTAGACCAGCATTTT.